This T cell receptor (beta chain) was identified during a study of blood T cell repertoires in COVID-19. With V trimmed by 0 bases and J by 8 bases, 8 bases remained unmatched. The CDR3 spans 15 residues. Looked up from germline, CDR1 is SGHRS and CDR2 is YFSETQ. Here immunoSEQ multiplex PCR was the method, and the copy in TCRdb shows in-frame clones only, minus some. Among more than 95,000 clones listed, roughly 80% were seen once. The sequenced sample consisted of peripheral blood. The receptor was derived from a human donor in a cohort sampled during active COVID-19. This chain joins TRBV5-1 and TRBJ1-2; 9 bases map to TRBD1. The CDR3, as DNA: TGCGCCAGCAGCTTGGGGGCCCGGACAGGGGACGGCTACACCTTC. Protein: CASSLGARTGDGYTF.